This record covers a single TCR beta chain. Per the original data handling: Researchers report that nucleated cell counts were estimated from reference gene primer amplification. Data came from immunoSEQ multiplex PCR; TCRdb stores just in-frame clones and leaves some out. D and trimming come from the DNA, and the V and J calls and clone size come from that table. This table has about 280,000 clones, 65% to 90% appearing once. The entry originates in a study of blood T cell repertoires in COVID-19. Per germline, CDR1 SNHLY and CDR2 FYNNEI. The CDR3 is 15 residues long. The germline V and J ends were trimmed by 1 base and 1 base, with 8 bases remaining between them.

Sequencing was performed on peripheral blood. The chain employs TRBV2 and TRBJ1-5; D perhaps matches TRBD1 (6 bases). The sequence was obtained from a man aged 50 or older with active or convalescent COVID-19. The CDR3 loop reads CASSEDTGSNQPQHF. In DNA form, the CDR3 reads TGTGCCAGCAGTGAAGATACAGGGAGCAATCAGCCCCAGCATTTT.